This record looks at one TCR beta chain sequence and its context. This clone appeared a few times. Which antigen it targets is not known. Base qualities are not recorded, but no much larger clone differs from it by a single base. The CDR1 and CDR2 encoded by the germline V gene are SQVTM and ANQGSEA. Ends trimmed: V by 5 bases, J by 8 bases; bases unmatched to a gene: 7. Spanning cysteine to phenylalanine, the CDR3 consists of 12 amino acids. CDR3 DNA is the only sequence kept; it has 36 bases, read in frame from the first base. The data were obtained in a study of beta chain features in type 1 diabetes (dated by TCRdb to the late 2010s). With regard to the full study: No differences in mean age, gender distribution, total cell number or subset yield were found between patients and healthy donors. Across all samples, some 100,000,000 sorted cells were examined, and cell number per subset correlated strongly with RNA yield. In the study, TCRB repertoires of sorted circulating CD4+ T cell subsets from recently diagnosed type 1 diabetes patients were compared with those of matched healthy donors. Regulatory and stem cell-like memory subsets were isolated from only 8 patients and about eight healthy donors, whereas naive and central memory subsets came from all 30 or so donors. Overall study results and their limits: Shorter templates might have been favored by PCR, but patient and control samples were amplified and corrected together, so both groups would have been affected equally by any skew. A moderate but significant shortening of TCRB CDR3 length was observed in type 1 diabetes patients in all four CD4+ subsets. Because the HLA sub-analyses included only small numbers of individuals, any influence of HLA type on TCRB rearrangement was left unresolved. Because cDNA rather than genomic DNA was sequenced, highly expressing activated cells could have been over-represented, although no difference in activation and CD3 levels was found between groups. Patients with type 1 diabetes made fewer insertions and deleted more nucleotides at VDJ recombination sites, implying thymic rearrangement abnormalities. Naive, central memory and regulatory TCRB repertoires appeared more similar among patients than among healthy donors.

From each donor, a single peripheral blood sample of around 0.12 L on average was drawn into heparinised tubes. Using a panel that included CD45RO, CCR7, CD25, CD127, CD95 and CD27, naive, central memory, regulatory and stem cell-like memory CD4+ T cells were sorted on a BD FACSAria II. A purity above 95% was achieved for all sorted populations. PBMCs were isolated right away by Lymphoprep density gradient centrifugation and were stained directly, without culture. Samples were stained and sorted in pairs, with one healthy donor and one patient per experiment, so that batch effects were minimized. The entire isolated RNA was reverse transcribed using the High Capacity cDNA Reverse Transcription Kit, and thus expressed TCRB transcripts were sequenced. Naive, central memory and regulatory T cell samples underwent deep immunoSEQ sequencing, averaging roughly 3.3 million total reads per sample. Sorted cells were lysed in RLT buffer, and RNA was extracted using DNase-treated RNeasy Micro or Mini kits according to cell number. To prevent cross-contamination, every cell subset was processed on its own, while patient and healthy donor samples were processed together. The immunoSEQ multiplex PCR was used to amplify TCRB sequences from cDNA, generating 87-bp fragments that spanned the CDR3 region. Amplicons were sequenced on the Illumina HiSeq platform. Concerning the study's data processing: Synthetic template baselines were used to correct PCR bias computationally, reads within Hamming distance 2 were collapsed, and singletons that could not be merged were discarded. By aligning reads against IMGT, V, D and J genes, CDR3 length, and insertions or deletions at six rearrangement sites were assigned. Clonotype counts were normalized to sorted cell number within each subset before computing true diversity and Gini coefficients with the tcR R package. The overlap coefficient, calculated on TCRB nucleotide sequences, was used to measure repertoire sharing. As a proxy for the pre-selection repertoire, out-of-frame TCRB sequences from naive cells were analyzed. TCRdb mirrors the immuneACCESS table, restricted to in-frame sequences. Some clones are absent from its copies; in checked studies, under half trace to an unresolved V gene, and the reason for the others is unknown. The V and J calls and clone size are taken from that table; D and trimming were inferred from the DNA. Present in this sample are 680,000 or so clones, around 15% of which were seen just once. The ten largest clones take up around 0.022% of the sample.

The origin of this receptor is a man aged 18 to 30 with type 1 diabetes. The sequenced sample consisted of naive CD4+ T cells from blood. Sample cell subset or site, as interpreted from the label and publication: true naive CD4+ T cells. Recombination joined TRBV29-1 with TRBJ1-1, with TRBD1 identical over 8 junction bases. The sequenced DNA: TGCAGCGTTATAAGGGGACAGGCCGAAGCTTTCTTT. Its protein product is CSVIRGQAEAFF.